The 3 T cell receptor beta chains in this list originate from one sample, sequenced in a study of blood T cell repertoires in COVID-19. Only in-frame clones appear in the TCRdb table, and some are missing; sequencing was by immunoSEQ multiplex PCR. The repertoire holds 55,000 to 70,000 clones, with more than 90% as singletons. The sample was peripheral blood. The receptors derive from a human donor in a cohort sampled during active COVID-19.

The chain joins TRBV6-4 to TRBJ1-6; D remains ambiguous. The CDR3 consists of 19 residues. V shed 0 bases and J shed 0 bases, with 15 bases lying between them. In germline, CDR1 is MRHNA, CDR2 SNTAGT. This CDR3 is CASSDSIQRGSSYNSPLHF. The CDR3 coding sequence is TGTGCCAGCAGTGACTCGATACAGCGAGGGAGCTCCTATAATTCACCCCTCCACTTT.

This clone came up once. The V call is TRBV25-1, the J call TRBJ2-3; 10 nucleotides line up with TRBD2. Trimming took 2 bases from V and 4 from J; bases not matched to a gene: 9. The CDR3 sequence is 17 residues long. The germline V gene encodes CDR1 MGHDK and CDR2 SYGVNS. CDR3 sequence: CASSEGRLAGASDTQYF. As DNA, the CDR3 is TGTGCCAGCAGTGAAGGAAGGCTAGCGGGGGCCTCAGATACGCAGTATTTT.

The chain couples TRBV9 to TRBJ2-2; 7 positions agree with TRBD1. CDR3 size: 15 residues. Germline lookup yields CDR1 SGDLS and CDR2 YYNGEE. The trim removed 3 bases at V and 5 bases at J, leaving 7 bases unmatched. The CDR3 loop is CASSEQDRVTGELFF. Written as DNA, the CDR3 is TGTGCCAGCAGCGAGCAAGACAGGGTTACCGGGGAGCTGTTTTTT.